This paragraph reports one T cell receptor beta chain. Generated by immunoSEQ multiplex PCR, the TCRdb table keeps only in-frame clones and is missing some. Here the sample spans about 54,000 clones, around 89% being singletons. This record comes from a study of OX40 agonist ivuxolimab in advanced cancers. The germline V and J ends were trimmed by 7 bases and 4 bases, with 7 bases remaining between them. The CDR3 loop spans 11 amino acids. CDR1 is SNHLY, CDR2 FYNNEI, per germline. The sequence was collected from an adult with an advanced solid tumor such as melanoma, head and neck, liver or kidney cancer. The rearrangement uses TRBV2 and TRBJ1-2, with D hard to call. The sequencing here drew on CD4+ or CD8+ T cells sorted from blood, taken in a trial of the OX40 agonist ivuxolimab. The CDR3 DNA reads as TGTGCCAGCAAGTTGGGCTATGGCTACACCTTC. Translated: CASKLGYGYTF.